This TCR beta chain was captured by sequencing in a study of early T cells in non-severe SARS-CoV-2 infection. CDR3 size: 14 residues. Deletions cut 1 base from V and 4 bases from J, with 10 bases between. From germline, CDR1 is SNHLY and CDR2 FYNNEI. Individual cDNA molecules received unique molecular identifiers. In TCRdb, the 5' RACE reads were re-called with MiXCR into one record per CDR3 protein. Of tens of thousands of distinct CDR3 sequences detected, approximately 15% appear once; the ten largest clones hold 5.5%. There are many counts of this clonotype. The antigen remains undetermined. Whole-study findings and limits: VDJdb matches were skewed toward anti-spike CD8 T cell responses.

Sequenced material: whole blood. The TCR comes from an adult who was a healthcare worker with PCR-confirmed SARS-CoV-2 infection or an uninfected control (not recorded which). The chain has TRBV2 and TRBJ1-1; unclear D gene. The CDR3 loop is CASSEGVMATEAFF. CDR3 coding DNA: TGTGCCAGCAGTGAAGGGGTAATGGCCACTGAAGCTTTCTTT.